The 27 T cell receptor beta chains reported below all come from one sample, sequenced in a study of blood T cell repertoires in COVID-19. Here immunoSEQ multiplex PCR was the method, and the copy in TCRdb shows in-frame clones only, minus some. Of some 300,000 clones listed, 88% are singletons. Sequencing was done on a sample of PBMCs or T cells enriched from blood (not recorded which). These receptors all stem from a woman aged 55-75 years in a cohort exposed to, infected with or recovered from COVID-19 (not recorded which).

The chain is built from TRBV3-1 (or the pseudogene TRBV3-2) and TRBJ2-1, with TRBD2 matching 15 bases. CDR1 and CDR2 (germline): LGHDT, YNNKEL (reference sequence). Trimming took 0 bases from V and 9 from J; bases not matched to a gene: 9. The CDR3 contains 18 residues. CDR3 protein: CASSQEGLAGGKGGEQFF. The CDR3 DNA is TGTGCCAGCAGCCAAGAGGGACTAGCGGGAGGTAAGGGTGGTGAGCAGTTCTTC.

The V call is TRBV5-1, the J call TRBJ2-1; D is undetermined. Per germline, CDR1 SGHRS and CDR2 YFSETQ. Trimming shortened V by 3 bases and J by 9 bases, and 13 bases separated the two germline ends. There are 13 residues in the CDR3. CDR3 in amino acids: CASSSPLGTEQFF. DNA for the CDR3: TGCGCCAGCAGCTCCCCCCTTGGCACTGAGCAGTTCTTC.

The chain carries TRBV10-1 and TRBJ2-1; 12 bases line up with TRBD2. This CDR3 has 16 residues. V shed 2 bases and J 6 bases; nucleotides not matched to a gene: 5. Germline values: CDR1 WNHNN, CDR2 SYGVQD (reference sequence). In nucleotides, the CDR3 is TGCGCCAGCAGTGAGGCGAGACTAGCGGGAGCCAATGAGCAGTTCTTC. Residues: CASSEARLAGANEQFF.

Written as DNA, the CDR3 is TGTGCCAGCAGTTACTCTCGACAGGGCTACAATGAGCAGTTCTTC. Amino acid sequence: CASSYSRQGYNEQFF. The chain links TRBV6-2 or TRBV6-3 to TRBJ2-1; 7 bases are shared with TRBD1. V was clipped by 0 bases and J by 3 bases; unmatched bases: 2. The CDR3 is 15 amino acids. The germline V gene has CDR1 MNHEY and CDR2 SVGEGT.

The chain combines TRBV10-1 with TRBJ2-1; no reliable D call. Trimming removed 4 bases from V and 13 bases from J, with 17 bases in between. CDR1 is WNHNN, CDR2 SYGVQD, per germline (reference sequence). The CDR3 covers 13 residues. DNA of the CDR3: TGCGCCAGCAGTGGGAGCGACTGGTCGTTTCAGTTCTTC. Protein product: CASSGSDWSFQFF.

The chain links TRBV11-2 to TRBJ1-6; possibly TRBD1 for D (5 bases). The ends were cut back, 2 bases at V and 4 bases at J, with 6 bases in the middle. This CDR3 is built from 14 residues. Germline CDR1 reads SGHAT; CDR2 reads FQNNGV. The CDR3, as DNA: TGTGCCAGCAGCTTACAGGGTTATAATTCACCCCTCCACTTT. This encodes CASSLQGYNSPLHF.

V gene TRBV5-6 combines with J gene TRBJ2-7; D is ambiguous. V lost 6 bases, J lost 7 bases, and 17 bases lay in between. The germline V gene encodes CDR1 SGHDT and CDR2 YYEEEE. This CDR3 has 13 residues. The CDR3 loop is CASTSGRSYEQYF. CDR3 sequence (DNA): TGTGCCAGCACCTCCGGCAGGTCATATGAGCAGTACTTC.

In this sample, this clone turned up once. V gene TRBV11-2 combines with J gene TRBJ2-5; D call uncertain. The CDR3 is made up of 11 amino acids. Trimming removed 1 base at V and 7 bases at J, with 4 bases between. Germline lookup yields CDR1 SGHAT and CDR2 FQNNGV. The CDR3 DNA sequence: TGTGCCAGCAGCTTAGCCGGGACCCAGTACTTC. Translation: CASSLAGTQYF. The full variable domain, its missing parts supplied by reference TRBV11-2 and TRBJ2-5, is EAGVAQSPRYKIIEKRQSVAFWCNPISGHATLYWYQQILGQGPKLLIQFQNNGVVDDSQLPKDRFSAERLKGVDSTLKIQPAKLEDSAVYLCASSLAGTQYFGPGTRLLVL.

The V gene is TRBV11-2, the J gene TRBJ2-6, with D perhaps TRBD1 (6 bases). In germline, CDR1 is SGHAT, CDR2 FQNNGV. V dropped 5 bases and J dropped 0 bases, with 20 bases sitting between them. The CDR3 totals 19 residues. The CDR3 here is CASSKAFRGRNSGANVLTF. CDR3 nucleotide sequence: TGTGCCAGCAGCAAGGCGTTCAGGGGCCGGAACTCTGGGGCCAACGTCCTGACTTTC.

This clone has a single count. The chain employs TRBV2 and TRBJ2-7; TRBD1 agrees at 7 bases. CDR1 is SNHLY, CDR2 FYNNEI, per germline. J was trimmed by 3 bases and V by 7 bases; bases with no gene match: 3. This CDR3 spans 12 amino acids. The CDR3 DNA sequence: TGTGCCAGCAATAGACAGGGCTACGAGCAGTACTTC. Translating gives CASNRQGYEQYF. Looking up the rest from reference TRBV2 and TRBJ2-7 gives the full variable domain: EPEVTQTPSHQVTQMGQEVILRCVPISNHLYFYWYRQILGQKVEFLVSFYNNEISEKSEIFDDQFSVERPDGSNFTLKIRSTKLEDSAMYFCASNRQGYEQYFGPGTRLTVT.

V is TRBV30 and J is TRBJ2-5; 10 bases match TRBD2. Trimming took 2 bases from V and 4 from J; bases not matched to a gene: 4. Germline V CDR1 and CDR2: GTSNPN, SVGIG (reference sequence). The length of the CDR3 is 14 residues. The CDR3 reads CAWSSSGSGETQYF. The CDR3 nucleotides read TGTGCCTGGAGTTCTAGCGGGAGCGGAGAGACCCAGTACTTC.

The chain uses TRBV5-6 and TRBJ1-5; D perhaps matches TRBD1 (6 bases). With 4 bases removed from V and 0 bases from J, the gap between germline ends came to 17 bases. CDR1 and CDR2 (germline): SGHDT, YYEEEE. This CDR3 spans 17 amino acids. The CDR3 DNA reads as TGTGCCAGCAGCAGGCTGGGGGCAGACTATAGCAATCAGCCCCAGCATTTT. Protein sequence: CASSRLGADYSNQPQHF.

The chain is built from TRBV28 and TRBJ1-6; no firm D call. Trimming pared 7 bases from V and 0 bases from J, leaving 10 bases between. This CDR3 is built from 15 residues. CDR1 and CDR2 (germline): MDHEN, SYDVKM. The CDR3, as DNA: TGTGCCAGCACCGCCTCGAGCTCCTATAATTCACCCCTCCACTTT. This encodes CASTASSSYNSPLHF.

The chain couples TRBV30 to TRBJ2-1; the match to TRBD2 covers 11 bases. Germline V gene sequence: CDR1 GTSNPN, CDR2 SVGIG (reference sequence). This CDR3 has 16 residues. The V and J ends lost 1 base and 5 bases, in that order; junction bases with no gene match: 7. This CDR3 is CAWSAPTSGTHNEQFF. The CDR3 DNA follows: TGTGCCTGGAGTGCCCCGACTAGCGGGACCCACAATGAGCAGTTCTTC. Complete variable domain (other parts from reference TRBV30 and TRBJ2-1): SQTIHQWPATLVQPVGSPLSLECTVEGTSNPNLYWYRQAAGRGLQLLFYSVGIGQISSEVPQNLSASRPQDRQFILSSKKLLLSDSGFYLCAWSAPTSGTHNEQFFGPGTRLTVL.

As regards this clone: This same CDR3 is encoded by further DNA sequences in the sample. The V gene is TRBV18, the J gene TRBJ2-1; 11 nucleotides line up with TRBD2. Germline V lookup: CDR1 KGHSH, CDR2 LQKENI. The CDR3 runs to 16 residues. V shed 3 bases and J 1 base; nucleotides not matched to a gene: 2. The CDR3 sequence is CASSPLAGGSYNEQFF. The CDR3 nucleotides read TGTGCCAGCTCACCGCTAGCGGGAGGATCCTACAATGAGCAGTTCTTC.

The V gene is TRBV29-1, the J gene TRBJ2-3; D ambiguous. With 4 bases removed from V and 4 bases from J, the gap between germline ends came to 6 bases. This CDR3 is 11 amino acids long. Germline CDR1 SQVTM, CDR2 ANQGSEA. CDR3 nucleotides: TGCAGCGTTGGCGAATCAGATACGCAGTATTTT. Its translation: CSVGESDTQYF.

The gene calls are TRBV4-2 and TRBJ2-1; TRBD2 aligns across 10 bases. Germline V gives CDR1 LGHNA, CDR2 YNFKEQ. The CDR3 length is 19 residues. The V and J ends lost 0 bases and 2 bases, in that order; junction bases with no gene match: 10. The CDR3 sequence is CASSQDSPDLAGAYNEQFF. Written as DNA, the CDR3 is TGTGCCAGCAGCCAAGATAGCCCTGATCTAGCGGGAGCCTACAATGAGCAGTTCTTC.

The V and J genes are TRBV5-6 and TRBJ1-5, with 12 bases fitting TRBD1. Unmatched junction bases numbered 13, after V lost 4 bases and J lost 2 bases. The germline V gene has CDR1 SGHDT and CDR2 YYEEEE. This CDR3 has 19 amino acids. CDR3 DNA sequence: TGTGCCAGCAGCAACCGGGACAGGGGGCATTATTTGGGCAATCAGCCCCAGCATTTT. This codes for CASSNRDRGHYLGNQPQHF.

The rearrangement uses TRBV28 and TRBJ1-2; TRBD1 matches at 9 bases. This CDR3 contains 15 residues. Trimming cost V 2 bases and J 8 bases; bases outside gene matches: 9. The germline V gene encodes CDR1 MDHEN and CDR2 SYDVKM. CDR3 DNA: TGTGCCAGCAGTTTACGGGGACAGGGCCTTGGGGGCTACACCTTC. Translating it yields CASSLRGQGLGGYTF.

The chain combines TRBV19 with TRBJ1-1, with D perhaps matching TRBD1 (5 bases). This CDR3 spans 13 amino acids. The V gene lost 5 bases and the J gene lost 7 bases, with 14 bases spanning the gap. The germline V gene has CDR1 LNHDA and CDR2 SQIVND (reference sequence). For the CDR3, the DNA is TGTGCCAGTAGTTTTGGACACGCGGTTGAAGCTTTCTTT. Its translation: CASSFGHAVEAFF.

J is TRBJ2-1 and V is TRBV7-8; D perhaps matches TRBD2 (5 bases). V shed 0 bases and J shed 4 bases, with 7 bases lying between them. CDR3 length equals 14 residues. Germline V lookup: CDR1 SGHVS, CDR2 FQNEAQ. CDR3 sequence reads: CASSLARAYNEQFF. CDR3 DNA sequence: TGTGCCAGCAGCTTAGCGAGGGCATACAATGAGCAGTTCTTC.

V usage is TRBV9 and J usage is TRBJ2-2, with a possible D match to TRBD2 (6 bases). Germline CDR1 SGDLS, CDR2 YYNGEE. With 3 bases removed from V and 3 bases from J, the gap between germline ends came to 9 bases. The CDR3 loop spans 14 amino acids. Here the CDR3 reads CASSAGTHTGELFF. The CDR3 DNA sequence: TGTGCCAGCAGCGCAGGGACTCACACCGGGGAGCTGTTTTTT.

The chain carries TRBV10-3 and TRBJ1-2; 8 bases map to TRBD1. The trim removed 7 bases at V and 8 bases at J, leaving 9 bases unmatched. Per the germline V gene, CDR1 is ENHRY and CDR2 is SYGVKD. The CDR3 contains 13 residues. The CDR3 DNA reads TGTGCCATCACCGGACAGGGAGTGCAGGGCTACACCTTC. Its protein is CAITGQGVQGYTF.

The rearrangement uses TRBV4-2 and TRBJ2-1, with 7 positions matching TRBD1. CDR1 LGHNA and CDR2 YNFKEQ come from the germline V gene. CDR3 length: 16 amino acids. V shed 4 bases, J shed 8 bases, and the junction held 14 bases outside the gene matches. CDR3 nucleotides: TGTGCCAGCAGCCTTGCAAGAGAACTAGGGGGCTATGAGCAGTTCTTC. Residues: CASSLARELGGYEQFF.

V and J are TRBV9 and TRBJ2-7, with 10 bases identical to TRBD1. J was trimmed by 5 bases and V by 3 bases; bases with no gene match: 5. CDR1 SGDLS and CDR2 YYNGEE come from the germline V gene. The CDR3 sequence is 14 residues long. CDR3 nucleotide sequence: TGTGCCAGCAGCGGGACAGGGGGATCGCACGAGCAGTACTTC. It yields the protein CASSGTGGSHEQYF.

J is TRBJ2-1 and V is TRBV25-1, with D possibly TRBD1 on 6 matching bases. V was pared by 0 bases and J by 1 base, with 10 bases between. This CDR3 comprises 16 residues. Germline CDR1 reads MGHDK; CDR2 reads SYGVNS. The CDR3 reads CASSEYAGESYNEQFF. CDR3 bases: TGTGCCAGCAGTGAATATGCAGGGGAATCCTACAATGAGCAGTTCTTC.

The chain joins TRBV6-5 to TRBJ2-1, with 7 bases matching TRBD2. The CDR3 length is 15 residues. Trimming at V came to 0 bases and at J to 5 bases, leaving 4 bases not matched to a gene. Germline loops: CDR1 MNHEY, CDR2 SVGAGI. CDR3: CASSYSWEGDNEQFF. CDR3 nucleotide sequence: TGTGCCAGCAGTTACTCGTGGGAGGGAGACAATGAGCAGTTCTTC.